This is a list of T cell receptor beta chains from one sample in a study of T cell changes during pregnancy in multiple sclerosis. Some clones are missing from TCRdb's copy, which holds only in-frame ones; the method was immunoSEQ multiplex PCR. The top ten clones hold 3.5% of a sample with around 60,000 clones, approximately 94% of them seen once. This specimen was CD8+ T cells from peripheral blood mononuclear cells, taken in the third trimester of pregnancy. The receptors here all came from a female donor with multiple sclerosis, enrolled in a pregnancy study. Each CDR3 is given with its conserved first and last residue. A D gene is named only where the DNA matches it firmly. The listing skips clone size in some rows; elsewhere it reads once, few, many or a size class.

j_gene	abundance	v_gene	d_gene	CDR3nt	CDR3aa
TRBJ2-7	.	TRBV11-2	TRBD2	TGTGCCAGCAGCCTACTACTAGCGGGAGTGGACGAGCAGTACTTC	CASSLLLAGVDEQYF
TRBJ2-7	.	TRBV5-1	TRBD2	TGCGCCAGCAGCCCTGGACTAGCGGGAGTATTATCCGAGCAGTACTTC	CASSPGLAGVLSEQYF
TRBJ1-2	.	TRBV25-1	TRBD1	TGTGCCAGCACCACAGGGGGTTATGGCTACACCTTC	CASTTGGYGYTF
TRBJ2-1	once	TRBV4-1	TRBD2	TGCGCCAGCAGCCCCCGATACGGGCTAGCGGGAGGTTCCGATGAGCAGTTCTTC	CASSPRYGLAGGSDEQFF
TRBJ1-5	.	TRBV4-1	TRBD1	TGCGCCAGCAGCCAGGGACAGGGGGCAAGACAGCCCCAGCATTTT	CASSQGQGARQPQHF
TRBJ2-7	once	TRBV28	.	TGTGCCAGCAGTTTGCGGGGTTACGAGCAGTACTTC	CASSLRGYEQYF
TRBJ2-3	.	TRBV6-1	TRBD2	TGTGCCAGCAGTGAATCGGAGCGGGAGTTCACAGATACGCAGTATTTT	CASSESEREFTDTQYF
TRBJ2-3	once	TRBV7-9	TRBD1	TGTGCCAGCAGCGAATCACAGGGGCGTAGAGATACGCAGTATTTT	CASSESQGRRDTQYF
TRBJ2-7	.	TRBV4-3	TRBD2	TGCGCCAGCAGCCAAGATTGGGGGGAGGGCTACGAGCAGTACTTC	CASSQDWGEGYEQYF
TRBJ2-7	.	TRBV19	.	TGTGCCAGTATTGTGAGGTCCTACGAGCAGTACTTC	CASIVRSYEQYF
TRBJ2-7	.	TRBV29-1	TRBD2	TGCAGCGTTGAATTAGCGGGGGGCTCCTACGAGCAGTACTTC	CSVELAGGSYEQYF